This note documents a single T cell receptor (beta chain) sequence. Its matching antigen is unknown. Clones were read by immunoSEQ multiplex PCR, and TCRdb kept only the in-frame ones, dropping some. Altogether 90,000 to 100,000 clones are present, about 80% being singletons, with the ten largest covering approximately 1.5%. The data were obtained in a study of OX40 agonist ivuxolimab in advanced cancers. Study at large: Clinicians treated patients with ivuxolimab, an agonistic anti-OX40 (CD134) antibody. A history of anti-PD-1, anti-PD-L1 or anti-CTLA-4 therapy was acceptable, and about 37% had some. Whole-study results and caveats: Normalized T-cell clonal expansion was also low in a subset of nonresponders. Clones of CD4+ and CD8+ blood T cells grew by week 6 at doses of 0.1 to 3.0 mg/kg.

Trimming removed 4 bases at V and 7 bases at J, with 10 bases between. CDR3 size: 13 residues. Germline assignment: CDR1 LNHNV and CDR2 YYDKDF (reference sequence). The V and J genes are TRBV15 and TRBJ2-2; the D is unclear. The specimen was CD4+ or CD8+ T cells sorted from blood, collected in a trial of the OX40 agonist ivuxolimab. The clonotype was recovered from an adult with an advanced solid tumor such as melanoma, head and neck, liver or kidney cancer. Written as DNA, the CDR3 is TGTGCCACCAGCAAAATAGGAGTCGGGGAGCTGTTTTTT. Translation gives CATSKIGVGELFF.